What follows are 15 T cell receptor beta chains derived from one specimen sequenced in a study of blood T cell repertoires in COVID-19. Repertoires were generated with immunoSEQ multiplex PCR, while TCRdb's copy carries only in-frame clones and drops some. The sample carries around 13,000 clones, 90% recorded once. The material sequenced was peripheral blood. The source of these receptors is a human donor in a cohort sampled during active COVID-19.

This chain uses TRBV30 with TRBJ2-1; no clear D gene. The V gene's germline CDR1 is GTSNPN and CDR2 SVGIG (reference sequence). This CDR3 comprises 12 residues. Trimming removed 2 bases from V and 5 bases from J, with 7 bases in between. CDR3 sequence reads: CAWSPRHNEQFF. For the CDR3, the DNA is TGTGCCTGGAGTCCTAGGCACAATGAGCAGTTCTTC.

With regard to this clone: This same CDR3 is encoded by further DNA sequences in the sample. The rearrangement joins TRBV28 to TRBJ2-3; a possible D gene is TRBD2 (5 bases). CDR1 and CDR2 from the germline V gene are MDHEN and SYDVKM. V dropped 11 bases and J dropped 0 bases, with 15 bases sitting between them. The CDR3 loop spans 14 amino acids. The CDR3 DNA sequence: TGTGCCTCCCGGGAAGGAGTAAGCACAGATACGCAGTATTTT. Amino acid sequence: CASREGVSTDTQYF.

The chain is built from TRBV24-1 and TRBJ2-5; TRBD2 aligns across 14 bases. The ends lost 3 bases at V and 5 bases at J; junction bases unmatched: 13. The CDR3 runs to 19 residues. The germline V gene has CDR1 KGHDR and CDR2 SFDVKD. CDR3 protein: CATSDTTGTSGSRGETQYF. The CDR3 nucleotides read TGTGCCACCAGTGATACTACCGGGACTAGCGGGAGCAGGGGGGAGACCCAGTACTTC.

The chain couples TRBV11-3 to TRBJ2-1, with D tentatively TRBD2 (6 bases). The V end was cut by 4 bases, the J end by 0 bases, with 10 bases between. The CDR3 contains 15 residues. From germline, CDR1 is SGHNT and CDR2 YENEEA. Here the CDR3 DNA reads TGTGCCAGCAGCTCGGACGGGAGCTCCTACAATGAGCAGTTCTTC. This sequence encodes CASSSDGSSYNEQFF.

This rearrangement joins TRBV9 to TRBJ2-1; 13 nucleotides align to TRBD2. CDR3 length equals 15 residues. CDR1 is SGDLS and CDR2 is YYNGEE in the germline V gene. The J segment lost 6 bases and the V segment lost 5 bases, leaving 5 bases of the junction unmatched. CDR3 nucleotide sequence: TGTGCCAGCAGGCCCTGGACTAGCGGGGGCAATGAGCAGTTCTTC. It codes for CASRPWTSGGNEQFF.

This chain joins TRBV7-9 and TRBJ2-7, with TRBD2 matching over 8 bases. Germline V gene sequence: CDR1 SEHNR, CDR2 FQNEAQ (reference sequence). The V segment lost 5 bases and the J segment 3 bases; nucleotides outside the gene matches: 9. CDR3 length: 15 residues. The CDR3 nucleotides are TGTGCCAGCAGCGCCTTGAGCGGGAGCGTCTACGAGCAGTACTTC. Translated, it gives CASSALSGSVYEQYF.

This sequence joins TRBV28 and TRBJ1-2; 7 nucleotides match TRBD1. J gave up 4 bases and V 3 bases, and 2 bases lay outside the gene matches. The CDR3 runs to 13 residues. Looked up from germline, CDR1 is MDHEN and CDR2 is SYDVKM. In DNA form, the CDR3 reads TGTGCCAGCAGTTTGGGACAGATCTATGGCTACACCTTC. This translates into CASSLGQIYGYTF.

The chain uses TRBV5-5 and TRBJ2-7; 7 bases map to TRBD2. V was pared by 0 bases and J by 2 bases, with 14 bases of the junction left unmatched. Germline CDR1 reads SGHKS; CDR2 reads YYEKEE (reference sequence). CDR3 length: 18 amino acids. The CDR3 DNA is TGTGCCAGCAGCTTGGCAATCGGGGATAGCGGGTGGGCCTACGAGCAGTACTTC. Translated: CASSLAIGDSGWAYEQYF.

The chain carries TRBV27 and TRBJ1-6; no firm D call. Germline-derived CDR1 and CDR2 are MNHEY and SMNVEV (reference sequence). Trimming stripped 3 bases from V and 7 bases from J, with 4 bases between. This CDR3 comprises 12 residues. The CDR3 protein is CASSFRNSPLHF. CDR3 bases: TGTGCCAGCAGTTTCCGGAATTCACCCCTCCACTTT.

V usage is TRBV12-1 and J usage is TRBJ2-7; the table calls TRBD1, which could not be checked here. TRBV12-1 has pseudogene status. This CDR3 is built from 15 residues. CDR3 sequence reads: CASSWWDRVDHEQYF. Written as DNA, the CDR3 is TGTGCCAGCAGCTGGTGGGACAGGGTGGACCACGAGCAGTACTTC.

This clone was recorded once. The chain has TRBV5-1 and TRBJ2-2; D gene ambiguous. The length of the CDR3 is 14 residues. V was shortened by 0 bases and J by 2 bases, with 5 bases between the two germline ends. The germline V gene encodes CDR1 SGHRS and CDR2 YFSETQ. The CDR3 DNA reads TGCGCCAGCAGCTTGGACTTCAACACCGGGGAGCTGTTTTTT. Its translation is CASSLDFNTGELFF.

The chain employs TRBV12-3 or TRBV12-4 and TRBJ1-2, with D unclear. Trimming cost V 5 bases and J 8 bases, with 12 bases left between them. The CDR3 spans 12 residues. The CDR3 sequence is CASSDLRGGYTF. CDR3 DNA sequence: TGTGCCAGCAGTGACCTCAGAGGAGGCTACACCTTC.

V usage is TRBV7-2 and J usage is TRBJ1-4, with 7 bases matching TRBD1. In germline, CDR1 is SGHTA, CDR2 FQGNSA. Trimming took 5 bases from V and 5 from J; bases not matched to a gene: 5. The CDR3 length is 14 residues. CDR3 nucleotides: TGTGCCAGCAGCCAACAGGGGTACAATGAAAAACTGTTTTTT. It yields the protein CASSQQGYNEKLFF.

The CDR3 loop reads CASRPSGTRRETQYF. The CDR3 coding sequence is TGTGCCAGCAGGCCTTCGGGAACCCGAAGGGAGACCCAGTACTTC. The chain employs TRBV7-9 and TRBJ2-5; perhaps TRBD2 as D (5 bases). V was pared by 6 bases and J by 5 bases, with 19 bases between. CDR3 size: 15 residues. Germline V gene data show CDR1 as SEHNR and CDR2 as FQNEAQ (reference sequence). Full variable domain (rest looked up from reference TRBV7-9 and TRBJ2-5): DTGVSQNPRHKITKRGQNVTFRCDPISEHNRLYWYRQTLGQGPEFLTYFQNEAQLEKSRLLSDRFSAERPKGSFSTLEIQRTEQGDSAMYLCASRPSGTRRETQYFGPGTRLLVL.

A remark on this clone: Compared with germline, one end of the junction differs, possibly owing to a read error. The CDR3 loop is CVSSETRAGEQYF. In DNA form, the CDR3 reads TGTGTCAGCAGTGAAACGAGGGCGGGGGAGCAGTACTTC. V and J are TRBV6-1 and TRBJ2-7, with TRBD2 as a possible D gene (6 bases). The CDR3 covers 13 residues. Germline V gene data show CDR1 as MNHNS and CDR2 as SASEGT.